This T cell receptor beta chain was identified in a study of quantifying T cell responses using KT2 cells. Study information: TCR alpha and beta constant-region primers primed reverse transcription of RNA. Under optimum conditions, T4 ligation efficiency was estimated at more than 9.5%.

Per germline, CDR1 SGHAT and CDR2 FQNNGV. The V and J ends lost 4 bases and 6 bases respectively, with 24 bases between them. CDR3 length equals 17 residues. Each cDNA got a UMI-containing oligo ligated at its 3' end. First-round PCR used about 4 cycles and beta primers RC1.1 and RC1.2 covering TRBC1 and TRBC2. TCRdb processed the UMI-ligation and nested PCR reads anew with MiXCR; each CDR3 protein has one entry. The table has fewer than 60,000 distinct CDR3 sequences, under 14% seen once; the top ten hold about 10%. The sample consisted of PBMCs spiked with cells of the T cell clone KT2. The chain joins TRBV11-2 to TRBJ1-1; possibly TRBD1 for D (6 bases). This TCR was sampled from a human donor. This chain's CDR3 is CASSSTPAGTKSAEAFF. CDR3 bases: TGTGCCAGCAGCTCCACCCCCGCAGGGACAAAGTCCGCTGAAGCTTTCTTT.